Shown below are 8 T cell receptor beta chains from a single sample sequenced in a study of molecular identifiers for immune sequencing clone quantification. TCRdb independently ran MiXCR on the PCR reads; one entry per CDR3 protein. The sample yields about 320,000 distinct CDR3 sequences, over 20% seen once. The sequenced sample was naive CD8+ T cells from blood, with Jurkat cell RNA spiked in. Regarding subset: FACS-sorted CD8+CD4-CCR7+CD45RA+ naive T cells. These receptors came from a human donor in good health. Some libraries in this study had Jurkat cell RNA spiked in.

This clonotype was counted many times. This chain joins TRBV7-2 and TRBJ2-3, with 15 bases fitting TRBD2. The V gene's germline CDR1 is SGHTA and CDR2 FQGNSA. Unmatched junction bases numbered 3, after V lost 4 bases and J lost 4 bases. This CDR3 region has 16 residues. CDR3 sequence (DNA): TGTGCCAGCAGCTCCTGGACTAGCGGGGGGGCAGATACGCAGTATTTT. Translating it yields CASSSWTSGGADTQYF.

The chain links TRBV30 to TRBJ1-5; the D gene is possibly TRBD1 (5 bases). Trimming took 1 base from V and 5 from J, leaving 15 bases between them. CDR3 length: 15 residues. CDR1 GTSNPN and CDR2 SVGIG come from the germline V gene (reference sequence). The CDR3 DNA follows: TGTGCCTGGAGTGATGGCCATGGGGCGGATCAGCCCCAGCATTTT. Translating gives CAWSDGHGADQPQHF.

This rearrangement joins TRBV7-2 to TRBJ1-2, with no clear D. V lost 1 base and J 1 base, leaving 10 bases between the germline ends. CDR3 length: 15 amino acids. Germline CDR1 reads SGHTA; CDR2 reads FQGNSA. The DNA for the CDR3 is TGTGCCAGCAGCTTAGACCCCCCCGATAACTATGGCTACACCTTC. This sequence encodes CASSLDPPDNYGYTF.

The chain has TRBV6-1 and TRBJ2-3, with D tentatively TRBD1 or TRBD2 (5 bases each). Germline V gene data show CDR1 as MNHNS and CDR2 as SASEGT. Trimming left V 3 bases short and J 4 bases short, with 20 bases between. This CDR3 is 17 amino acids long. The CDR3 here is CASSESPGTQPPDTQYF. CDR3 nucleotide sequence: TGTGCCAGCAGTGAGTCACCCGGGACCCAACCCCCAGATACGCAGTATTTT.

The CDR3 sequence is CASSQDRPGTPPQHF. Here the CDR3 DNA reads TGCGCCAGCAGCCAAGATCGACCGGGGACTCCGCCCCAGCATTTT. The V call is TRBV4-3, the J call TRBJ1-5, with D perhaps TRBD1 (5 bases). CDR1 is LGHNA and CDR2 is YSLEER in the germline V gene. Trimming left V 0 bases short and J 9 bases short, with 15 bases between. CDR3 length equals 15 residues.

The chain employs TRBV14 and TRBJ2-3; D is uncertain. The V gene's germline CDR1 is SGHDN and CDR2 FVKESK. V was shortened by 2 bases and J by 4 bases, with 7 bases between the two germline ends. CDR3 size: 13 residues. The CDR3 region has the DNA TGTGCCAGCAGCCAACTGGGCGCAGATACGCAGTATTTT. Protein: CASSQLGADTQYF.

In its sample, this clonotype was seen many times. The rearrangement joins TRBV12-3 or TRBV12-4 to TRBJ2-3; TRBD1 matches 9 bases. The ends lost 5 bases at V and 0 bases at J; junction bases unmatched: 18. The CDR3 sequence is 20 residues long. In DNA form, the CDR3 reads TGTGCCAGCAGTCCAACCGGGACAGGGCTCACAGCTATTAGCACAGATACGCAGTATTTT. It translates to CASSPTGTGLTAISTDTQYF.

There are many counts of this clonotype. The rearrangement links TRBV24-1 to TRBJ2-2, with D tentatively TRBD2 (5 bases). The CDR3 is made up of 15 amino acids. Trimming took off 3 bases at V and 7 bases at J, with 14 bases between the two ends. Germline V gene data show CDR1 as KGHDR and CDR2 as SFDVKD. CDR3 coding DNA: TGTGCCACCAGTGATCGAGGAAGAGGAGGCGGGGAGCTGTTTTTT. Translated: CATSDRGRGGGELFF.